A selection of T cell receptor beta chains follows, all from one sample in a study of blood T cell repertoires in COVID-19. Sequencing used immunoSEQ multiplex PCR; TCRdb keeps in-frame clones, though not all of them. Of approximately 260,000 clones detected, around 83% appear once; the ten largest clones hold around 3.6%. What was sequenced was peripheral blood. Receptor source: a man between 18 and 35 years old with active or convalescent COVID-19. The CDR3 runs from the conserved cysteine through the conserved F or W. The D gene is left open where the match is weak. Only some rows state a clone size, as once, few, many or a class for expanded clones.

D,size,J,V,length,CDR3,DNA
-,once,TRBJ1-6,TRBV27,15,CASSLNGGSGSPLHF,TGTGCCAGCAGTTTAAATGGGGGCTCGGGTTCACCCCTCCACTTT
-,-,TRBJ2-7,TRBV30,11,CAWSPNYEQYF,TGTGCCTGGAGTCCCAACTACGAGCAGTACTTC
TRBD1,-,TRBJ1-5,TRBV6-5,14,CASSYGTGNQPQHF,TGTGCCAGCAGCTATGGGACAGGCAATCAGCCCCAGCATTTT
-,-,TRBJ1-6,TRBV28,18,CASSSPSDPSSYNSPLHF,TGTGCCAGCAGTTCCCCTTCCGATCCCAGCTCCTATAATTCACCCCTCCACTTT
TRBD2,few,TRBJ2-1,TRBV6-4,16,CASSDSSGGPYNEQFF,TGTGCCAGCAGTGACTCTAGCGGGGGTCCCTACAATGAGCAGTTCTTC
-,-,TRBJ1-2,TRBV24-1,14,CATSDPNRLQGYTF,TGTGCCACCAGTGATCCCAACAGGCTGCAGGGCTACACCTTC
-,-,TRBJ2-3,TRBV11-2,13,CASTAGYTDTQYF,TGTGCCAGCACCGCGGGATACACAGATACGCAGTATTTT
TRBD1,-,TRBJ1-1,TRBV4-1,20,CASSQDLRRTGGSRGTEAFF,TGCGCCAGCAGCCAAGATCTTAGGAGGACAGGGGGATCTCGGGGCACTGAAGCTTTCTTT
-,-,TRBJ2-3,TRBV7-2,16,CASSPIGGPGTDTQYF,TGTGCCAGCAGCCCAATTGGAGGGCCTGGCACAGATACGCAGTATTTT
-,-,TRBJ1-2,TRBV6-5,12,CASSSQGTGYTF,TGTGCCAGCAGTTCCCAGGGGACGGGCTACACCTTC
-,-,TRBJ2-2,TRBV11-3,15,CASSTRHESTGELFF,TGTGCCAGCAGCACCCGACACGAGAGCACCGGGGAGCTGTTTTTT
TRBD2,-,TRBJ2-5,TRBV3-1/TRBV3-2,15,CASSPNGLEGETQYF,TGTGCCAGCAGCCCAAACGGACTAGAGGGAGAGACCCAGTACTTC
-,-,TRBJ2-3,TRBV4-3,14,CASSGSSDTDTQYF,TGCGCCAGCAGCGGGTCTAGCGACACAGATACGCAGTATTTT
TRBD2,-,TRBJ2-7,TRBV5-1,14,CASSLAGGPYEQYF,TGCGCCAGCAGCTTAGCGGGAGGGCCATACGAGCAGTACTTC
TRBD2,-,TRBJ2-1,TRBV5-6,15,CASSLAGGAAGEQFF,TGTGCCAGCAGCTTAGCGGGGGGGGCCGCCGGTGAGCAGTTCTTC
TRBD1,-,TRBJ1-1,TRBV5-1,19,CASSLALFGQGRENTEAFF,TGCGCCAGCAGCTTGGCCCTTTTCGGACAGGGAAGGGAAAACACTGAAGCTTTCTTT
TRBD1,-,TRBJ2-3,TRBV2,15,CASLPDTRGLNTQYF,TGTGCCAGCCTCCCCGACACCAGGGGGCTCAATACGCAGTATTTT
-,-,TRBJ2-5,TRBV7-2,13,CASRLDIQETQYF,TGTGCCAGCAGATTGGACATCCAAGAGACCCAGTACTTC
-,-,TRBJ2-7,TRBV7-3,13,CASSAQLETEQYF,TGTGCCAGCAGCGCCCAACTAGAGACCGAGCAGTACTTC
TRBD2,once,TRBJ2-6,TRBV2,17,CATTSQAGGPGANVLTF,TGTGCCACCACTTCCCAAGCGGGAGGTCCTGGGGCCAACGTCCTGACTTTC
TRBD2,-,TRBJ2-7,TRBV15,14,CATSIGLDVYEQYF,TGTGCCACCAGCATAGGACTAGACGTATACGAGCAGTACTTC
-,-,TRBJ2-7,TRBV6-5,12,CASSYQGMAQYF,TGTGCCAGCAGTTATCAGGGGATGGCGCAGTACTTC
-,-,TRBJ2-1,TRBV20-1,11,CSAAEYNEQFF,TGCAGTGCCGCGGAGTACAATGAGCAGTTCTTC
TRBD2,-,TRBJ2-2,TRBV9,16,CASSPSGNRATGELFF,TGTGCCAGCAGCCCTAGCGGGAATCGAGCCACCGGGGAGCTGTTTTTT
TRBD1,-,TRBJ1-3,TRBV7-2,14,CASTPQGVRNTIYF,TGTGCCAGCACCCCCCAGGGGGTAAGAAACACCATATATTTT
TRBD2,-,TRBJ2-1,TRBV12-3/TRBV12-4,13,CASITGGYNEQFF,TGTGCCAGCATTACGGGGGGCTACAATGAGCAGTTCTTC
-,-,TRBJ2-1,TRBV7-8,11,CASSRSDEQFF,TGTGCCAGCAGCCGCTCGGATGAGCAGTTCTTC